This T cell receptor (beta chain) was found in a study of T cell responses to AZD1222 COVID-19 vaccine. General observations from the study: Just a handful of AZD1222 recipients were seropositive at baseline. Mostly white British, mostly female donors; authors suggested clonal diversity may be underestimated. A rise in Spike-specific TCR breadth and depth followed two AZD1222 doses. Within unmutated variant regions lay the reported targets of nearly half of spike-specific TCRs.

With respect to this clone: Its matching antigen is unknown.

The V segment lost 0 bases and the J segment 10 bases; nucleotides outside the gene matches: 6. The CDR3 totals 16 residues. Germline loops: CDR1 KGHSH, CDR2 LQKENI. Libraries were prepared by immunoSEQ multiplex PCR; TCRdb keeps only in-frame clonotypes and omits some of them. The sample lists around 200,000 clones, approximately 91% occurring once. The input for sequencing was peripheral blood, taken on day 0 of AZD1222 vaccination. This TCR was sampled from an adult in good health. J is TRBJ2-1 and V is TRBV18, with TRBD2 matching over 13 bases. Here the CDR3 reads CASSPPGLAGVREQFF. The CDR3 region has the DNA TGTGCCAGCTCACCACCAGGACTAGCGGGAGTTCGGGAGCAGTTCTTC.